This entry features one T cell receptor beta chain sequence. Its matching antigen is unknown. Between the trimmed V and J ends, which lost 5 bases and 6 bases, there was a span of 16 bases. The CDR3 runs to 14 residues. CDR1 LNHDA and CDR2 SQIVND come from the germline V gene (reference sequence). The data derive from a study of CD8+ T cells in alopecia areata. Background on the study: Twice a day, 5 to 10 mg of oral tofacitinib was administered to treated patients. Study outcomes and limitations: Since there was just one nonresponder, nobody can yet say how baseline CD8+ expansion ties to response.

The treatment denotes: oral pan-JAK inhibitor, 5-10 mg twice daily. Extraction of RNA preceded its reverse transcription into cDNA, which served as the sequencing template. Sequenced by immunoSEQ multiplex PCR; TCRdb stores in-frame clones only, minus some. The table includes about 210,000 clones, more than 45% detected once. The chain couples TRBV19 to TRBJ1-2; D possibly corresponds to TRBD1 (5 bases). This sample comprised CD4+ T cells sorted from blood, obtained at week 4, from a patient treated with tofacitinib. This TCR derives from a human donor with alopecia areata. CDR3 protein: CASSPRGRIDGYTF. The DNA for the CDR3 is TGTGCCAGTAGTCCTCGGGGCAGGATTGATGGCTACACCTTC.